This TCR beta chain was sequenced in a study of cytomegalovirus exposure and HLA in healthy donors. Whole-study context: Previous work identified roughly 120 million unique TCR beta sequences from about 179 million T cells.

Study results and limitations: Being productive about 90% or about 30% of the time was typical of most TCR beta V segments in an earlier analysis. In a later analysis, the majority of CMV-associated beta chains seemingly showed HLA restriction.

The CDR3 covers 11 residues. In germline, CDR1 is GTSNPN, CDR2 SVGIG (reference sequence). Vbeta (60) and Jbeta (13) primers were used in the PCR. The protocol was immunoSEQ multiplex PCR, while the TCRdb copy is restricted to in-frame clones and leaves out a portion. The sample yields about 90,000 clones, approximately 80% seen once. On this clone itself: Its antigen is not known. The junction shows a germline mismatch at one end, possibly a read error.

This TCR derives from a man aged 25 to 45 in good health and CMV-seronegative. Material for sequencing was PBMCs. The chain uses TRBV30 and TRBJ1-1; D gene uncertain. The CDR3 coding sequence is TGTGCCTGGAGTCCCAACATTGAAGCTTTCTTT. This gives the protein CAWSPNIEAFF.